Following are 21 T cell receptor beta chains from one sample sequenced in a study of cytomegalovirus exposure and HLA in healthy donors. Researchers ran the PCR with 60 Vbeta and 13 Jbeta primers. Sequenced by immunoSEQ multiplex PCR; TCRdb stores in-frame clones only, minus some. The data show roughly 140,000 clones, 80% seen once. Sequenced sample: PBMCs. These receptors were taken from a man between 40 and 49 years old in good health and CMV-seronegative.

The chain's CDR3 is CASSSSASGFQPQHF. The DNA of the CDR3 is TGTGCCAGCAGTTCCAGTGCCTCAGGGTTTCAGCCCCAGCATTTT. The J gene is TRBJ1-5, the V gene TRBV7-9; D might be TRBD1 (5 bases). This CDR3 contains 15 residues. Between the trimmed V and J ends, which lost 6 bases and 6 bases, there was a span of 18 bases. Germline CDR1 SEHNR, CDR2 FQNEAQ (reference sequence).

This CDR3 is CATSPRGTEAFF. CDR3 DNA sequence: TGTGCCACCAGCCCCAGGGGCACTGAAGCTTTCTTT. This chain connects TRBV15 to TRBJ1-1; maybe TRBD1 (6 bases). CDR3 length: 12 amino acids. Germline lookup yields CDR1 LNHNV and CDR2 YYDKDF (reference sequence). Trimming took 5 bases from V and 4 from J, leaving 8 bases between them.

This sequence joins TRBV5-1 and TRBJ2-1, with 9 bases aligning to TRBD2. Trimming removed 5 bases from V and 0 bases from J; junction bases left unmatched: 3. The CDR3 is 15 residues long. Looked up from germline, CDR1 is SGHRS and CDR2 is YFSETQ. CDR3 protein: CASSPSGTSYNEQFF. The CDR3 coding sequence is TGCGCCAGCAGTCCTAGCGGGACCTCCTACAATGAGCAGTTCTTC. The full variable domain, rest sourced from reference TRBV5-1 and TRBJ2-1, is KAGVTQTPRYLIKTRGQQVTLSCSPISGHRSVSWYQQTPGQGLQFLFEYFSETQRNKGNFPGRFSGRQFSNSRSEMNVSTLELGDSALYLCASSPSGTSYNEQFFGPGTRLTVL.

This clone was counted a single time. This chain uses TRBV4-3 with TRBJ1-5, with D tentatively TRBD1 (6 bases). V lost 0 bases, J lost 5 bases, and 14 bases lay in between. CDR1 and CDR2 from the germline V gene are LGHNA and YSLEER. The CDR3 length is 16 residues. CDR3 sequence: CASSQEGGRRDQPQHF. The CDR3 region has the DNA TGCGCCAGCAGCCAAGAAGGGGGTAGGAGAGATCAGCCCCAGCATTTT.

The chain employs TRBV2 and TRBJ1-3; 7 bases line up with TRBD1. The ends lost 7 bases at V and 0 bases at J; junction bases unmatched: 9. Germline V gene data show CDR1 as SNHLY and CDR2 as FYNNEI. The CDR3 is 16 residues long. The CDR3, as DNA: TGTGCCAGCACCACCTTGGGACAGCACTCTGGAAACACCATATATTTT. Translating it yields CASTTLGQHSGNTIYF.

V is TRBV19 and J is TRBJ1-3; TRBD1 aligns across 9 bases. J gave up 4 bases and V 2 bases, and 3 bases lay outside the gene matches. This CDR3 contains 15 residues. Per germline, CDR1 LNHDA and CDR2 SQIVND (reference sequence). The CDR3 nucleotides read TGTGCCAGTAGTATAAACAGGGGGCAAGGAAACACCATATATTTT. Translated: CASSINRGQGNTIYF.

A remark on this clone: Compared with germline, one end of the junction differs, possibly owing to a read error. This chain joins TRBV23-1 and TRBJ2-7; possibly TRBD2 for D (6 bases). TRBV23-1 is sorted into the ORF group, with uncertain function. This CDR3 has 12 residues. CDR3 sequence (DNA): TGCGCCAGCGGTCAGGGAGGCTACGAGCAGTACTTC. This sequence encodes CASGQGGYEQYF.

This chain joins TRBV7-8 and TRBJ1-1; D remains unclear. CDR3 size: 13 residues. Trimming stripped 7 bases from V and 5 bases from J, with 14 bases between. Germline CDR1 and CDR2: SGHVS and FQNEAQ. The CDR3 sequence: CASTSIGRTEAFF. In DNA form, the CDR3 reads TGTGCCAGCACGTCGATAGGGAGGACTGAAGCTTTCTTT.

This clone was counted a few times. V and J are TRBV19 and TRBJ2-7, with D perhaps matching TRBD1 (6 bases). The V gene's germline CDR1 is LNHDA and CDR2 SQIVND (reference sequence). The V and J ends lost 5 bases and 0 bases respectively, with 14 bases between them. The CDR3 sequence is 15 residues long. The CDR3 sequence is CASSLGQLSSYEQYF. Written as DNA, the CDR3 is TGTGCCAGTAGTTTAGGACAGTTGAGCTCCTACGAGCAGTACTTC. The full variable domain, rest sourced from reference TRBV19 and TRBJ2-7, is DGGITQSPKYLFRKEGQNVTLSCEQNLNHDAMYWYRQDPGQGLRLIYYSQIVNDFQKGDIAEGYSVSREKKESFPLTVTSAQKNPTAFYLCASSLGQLSSYEQYFGPGTRLTVT.

The chain employs TRBV6-5 and TRBJ2-5, with D possibly matching TRBD1 (6 bases). Judging by the DNA end, TRBJ2-7 fits better; the J call may be wrong. This CDR3 has 13 amino acids. Looked up from germline, CDR1 is MNHEY and CDR2 is SVGAGI. In nucleotides, the CDR3 is TGTGCCAGCAGTCTGGACAGATCCTACGAGCAGTACTTC. Translated, it gives CASSLDRSYEQYF.

The V call is TRBV6-1, the J call TRBJ2-5, with TRBD1 matching over 9 bases. TRBJ2-7 matches the DNA end more closely, so the J call is doubtful. The CDR3 covers 13 residues. The germline gives CDR1 MNHNS, CDR2 SASEGT. CDR3 sequence (DNA): TGTGCCAGCGACCGGGACAGGGACTACGAGCAGTACTTC. The encoded protein is CASDRDRDYEQYF.

J is TRBJ1-2 and V is TRBV27, with 7 bases that match TRBD1. The V gene end was trimmed by 5 bases and the J gene end by 0 bases; junction bases not matched to a gene: 6. Germline-derived CDR1 and CDR2 are MNHEY and SMNVEV (reference sequence). This CDR3 has 15 residues. This CDR3 is CASSPRGPANYGYTF. DNA for the CDR3: TGTGCCAGCAGTCCAAGGGGGCCAGCTAACTATGGCTACACCTTC.

The V and J genes are TRBV9 and TRBJ1-3, with TRBD1 matching over 12 bases. V was pared by 2 bases and J by 3 bases, with 6 bases of the junction left unmatched. The germline gives CDR1 SGDLS, CDR2 YYNGEE. This CDR3 contains 17 residues. CDR3 region: CASSVVRDRGLGNTIYF. The CDR3 coding sequence is TGTGCCAGCAGCGTCGTAAGGGACAGGGGGCTTGGAAACACCATATATTTT.

The chain combines TRBV6-4 with TRBJ1-2; D might be TRBD1 (6 bases). CDR1 is MRHNA, CDR2 SNTAGT, per germline. The CDR3 loop spans 14 amino acids. V lost 3 bases to trimming and J lost 9 bases, with 17 bases between them. CDR3 sequence: CASSESQGSSSYTF. In nucleotides, the CDR3 is TGTGCCAGCAGTGAAAGCCAGGGGTCCTCAAGCTACACCTTC.

This clone has only a few counts. The rearrangement links TRBV30 to TRBJ1-4, with a tentative D call TRBD1 (5 bases). Between the trimmed V and J ends, which lost 4 bases and 7 bases, there was a span of 16 bases. Germline-derived CDR1 and CDR2 are GTSNPN and SVGIG (reference sequence). This CDR3 spans 14 amino acids. CDR3 region: CAWKRRLGGEKLFF. The CDR3 bases are TGTGCCTGGAAGAGGAGATTGGGGGGTGAAAAACTGTTTTTT.

V and J are TRBV9 and TRBJ2-7, with D tentatively TRBD1 (6 bases). Germline lookup yields CDR1 SGDLS and CDR2 YYNGEE. The CDR3 runs to 14 residues. The V end lost 0 bases, the J end lost 5 bases, and 12 bases lay between the germline ends. The CDR3 protein is CASSVAGASDEQYF. The CDR3 DNA reads as TGTGCCAGCAGCGTAGCAGGGGCGAGCGACGAGCAGTACTTC.

The chain uses TRBV29-1 and TRBJ2-3; 8 bases are shared with TRBD1. This CDR3 contains 14 residues. Germline V lookup: CDR1 SQVTM, CDR2 ANQGSEA. Trimming cost V 6 bases and J 2 bases; bases outside gene matches: 7. The CDR3 protein is CSVATGAITDTQYF. DNA for the CDR3: TGCAGCGTCGCGACAGGGGCGATCACAGATACGCAGTATTTT.

The chain employs TRBV2 and TRBJ2-3; D unclear. V was trimmed by 10 bases and J by 2 bases, leaving 4 bases between them. CDR3 length: 10 amino acids. CDR1 is SNHLY and CDR2 is FYNNEI in the germline V gene. The CDR3 DNA is TGTGCCACCTTCACAGATACGCAGTATTTT. Translation gives CATFTDTQYF.

The CDR3 nucleotides are TGTGCCAGTAGCCCGACCGGGACAGGGGTTGGGGAAGCTTTCTTT. This gives the protein CASSPTGTGVGEAFF. The rearrangement links TRBV19 to TRBJ1-1; the match to TRBD1 covers 10 bases. Germline V gene lookup returns CDR1 LNHDA and CDR2 SQIVND (reference sequence). CDR3 length equals 15 residues. J gave up 8 bases and V 6 bases, and 12 bases lay outside the gene matches.

The chain combines TRBV5-5 with TRBJ1-4; TRBD1 matches at 8 bases. The CDR3 has 15 amino acids. The V gene end was trimmed by 0 bases and the J gene end by 6 bases; junction bases not matched to a gene: 4. Germline lookup yields CDR1 SGHKS and CDR2 YYEKEE (reference sequence). CDR3 region: CASSLGQGRHEKLFF. The CDR3 DNA reads as TGTGCCAGCAGCTTGGGACAGGGGCGACATGAAAAACTGTTTTTT.

The chain is built from TRBV11-2 and TRBJ1-3; D unresolved. CDR1 SGHAT and CDR2 FQNNGV come from the germline V gene. The CDR3 loop spans 15 amino acids. V was trimmed by 1 base and J by 0 bases, leaving 7 bases between them. This CDR3 reads CASSLVPSSGNTIYF. The CDR3 bases are TGTGCCAGCAGCTTAGTACCGAGCTCTGGAAACACCATATATTTT.